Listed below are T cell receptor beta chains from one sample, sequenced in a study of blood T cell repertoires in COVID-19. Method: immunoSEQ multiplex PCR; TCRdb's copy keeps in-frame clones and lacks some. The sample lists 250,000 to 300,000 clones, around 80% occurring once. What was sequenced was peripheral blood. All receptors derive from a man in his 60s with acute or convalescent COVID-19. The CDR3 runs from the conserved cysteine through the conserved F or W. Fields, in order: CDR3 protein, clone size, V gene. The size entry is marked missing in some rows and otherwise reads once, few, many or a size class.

cdr3_aa: CASSTWREQVNTEAFF
clone_size: .
v_call: TRBV19

cdr3_aa: CASSQESRSFSTDTQYF
clone_size: .
v_call: TRBV4-1

cdr3_aa: CASSLVPGVGYEKLFF
clone_size: .
v_call: TRBV7-2

cdr3_aa: CSVEVKREGYNEQFF
clone_size: .
v_call: TRBV29-1

cdr3_aa: CASKRTGQFEANVLTF
clone_size: .
v_call: TRBV27

cdr3_aa: CASSRAPANEQFF
clone_size: .
v_call: TRBV18

cdr3_aa: CASSLGDRAQETQYF
clone_size: few
v_call: TRBV5-1

cdr3_aa: CASSQDSKNEQFF
clone_size: .
v_call: TRBV2

cdr3_aa: CASSPKPGSHNEQFF
clone_size: .
v_call: TRBV7-3

cdr3_aa: CASSPRLRHQPQHF
clone_size: .
v_call: TRBV28

cdr3_aa: CASSATLTGGDEQYF
clone_size: .
v_call: TRBV19

cdr3_aa: CASSYKTGTSYEQYF
clone_size: .
v_call: TRBV6-2/TRBV6-3

cdr3_aa: CASSLAVDNTEAFF
clone_size: .
v_call: TRBV5-4

cdr3_aa: CASMPQGSGANVLTF
clone_size: .
v_call: TRBV7-9

cdr3_aa: CASSLKQARGHGYTF
clone_size: .
v_call: TRBV5-1

cdr3_aa: CASSQGQGSNQPQHF
clone_size: .
v_call: TRBV14

cdr3_aa: CASSPDRVGNQPQHF
clone_size: .
v_call: TRBV18

cdr3_aa: CAISDRLAGGIYNEQFF
clone_size: .
v_call: TRBV10-3

cdr3_aa: CASSIGGGRDTFYEQYF
clone_size: once
v_call: TRBV19

cdr3_aa: CASSYRGRTTEAFF
clone_size: once
v_call: TRBV6-5

cdr3_aa: CATSRVRTGAFYEQYF
clone_size: .
v_call: TRBV15

cdr3_aa: CASSQTGSGETQYF
clone_size: .
v_call: TRBV5-1

cdr3_aa: CASSFLQGGNYGYTF
clone_size: .
v_call: TRBV6-5